This entry lists 30 T cell receptor beta chains sequenced from one sample in a study of CXCR3-negative and CXCR3-positive naive CD8 T cells. Carrying UMI labels, the TRB cDNA libraries were prepared through 5' RACE. TCRdb re-called the 5' RACE reads; every CDR3 protein appears as one record, without DNA. This repertoire includes tens of thousands of distinct CDR3 sequences. Sequenced input: naive CXCR3- CD8+ T cells from blood. Subset given: CD45RO-CCR7+CD27+CD95- naive CD8+ T cells lacking CXCR3 (TNR3-). The receptor set was obtained from a human donor in good health. Some clones in this sample may be carry-over from other donors' samples.

The chain has TRBV4-1 and TRBJ2-1; without DNA, the TCRdb call of TRBD1 cannot be checked. The CDR3 is 12 amino acids. Germline loops: CDR1 MGHRA, CDR2 YSYEKL. CDR3: CASSRQGWEQFF.

The chain has TRBV9 and TRBJ2-3; TCRdb's D call, TRBD1, is unchecked because there is no DNA. CDR1 is SGDLS, CDR2 YYNGEE, per germline. The CDR3 has 15 residues. The CDR3 loop is CASSLGYGGEDTQYF.

The J gene is TRBJ1-5, the V gene TRBV28; TCRdb returns TRBD1, unconfirmable since there is no DNA. Germline loops: CDR1 MDHEN, CDR2 SYDVKM. The CDR3 covers 15 residues. The chain's CDR3 is CASSRGRGETQPQHF.

The chain links TRBV28 to TRBJ1-3; without DNA, the TCRdb call of TRBD1 cannot be checked. Per germline, CDR1 MDHEN and CDR2 SYDVKM. This CDR3 region has 14 residues. The CDR3 loop reads CASSYRGRGNTIYF.

The chain links TRBV27 to TRBJ2-7; there is no DNA to check the TCRdb D call of TRBD1. Germline-derived CDR1 and CDR2 are MNHEY and SMNVEV (reference sequence). The CDR3 has 14 amino acids. CDR3 loop: CASSLDQGDYEQYF.

This rearrangement joins TRBV7-2 to TRBJ2-7; TCRdb names TRBD1, which stays unverified in the absence of DNA. The CDR3 totals 15 residues. Germline V gene sequence: CDR1 SGHTA, CDR2 FQGNSA. The CDR3 is CASSPSAAGGYEQYF.

The V and J genes are TRBV12-3 or TRBV12-4 and TRBJ2-7. The CDR3 consists of 15 residues. CDR3: CASSFQWSNPYEQYF.

The chain's CDR3 is CASSLGRGNEQFF. This chain links TRBV5-1 with TRBJ2-1. This CDR3 is 13 amino acids long. Germline lookup yields CDR1 SGHRS and CDR2 YFSETQ. Looking up the rest from reference TRBV5-1 and TRBJ2-1 gives the full variable domain: KAGVTQTPRYLIKTRGQQVTLSCSPISGHRSVSWYQQTPGQGLQFLFEYFSETQRNKGNFPGRFSGRQFSNSRSEMNVSTLELGDSALYLCASSLGRGNEQFFGPGTRLTVL.

The chain uses TRBV7-9 and TRBJ2-5. The V gene's germline CDR1 is SEHNR and CDR2 FQNEAQ (reference sequence). The length of the CDR3 is 14 residues. Here the CDR3 reads CASSLRRSQETQYF.

The J gene is TRBJ1-1, the V gene TRBV20-1. Germline lookup yields CDR1 DFQATT and CDR2 SNEGSKA (reference sequence). This CDR3 has 12 amino acids. This chain's CDR3 is CSARVSDTEAFF.

CDR3 amino acids: CASSQDPSGTGGPNTEAFF. This chain connects TRBV4-2 to TRBJ1-1; the D call of TRBD1 rests on TCRdb alone, since no DNA is present to check it. This CDR3 is built from 19 residues. Germline values: CDR1 LGHNA, CDR2 YNFKEQ.

The V call is TRBV27, the J call TRBJ2-3; TCRdb indicates TRBD2, and absent DNA this call remains unverified. Germline CDR1 is MNHEY and CDR2 is SMNVEV (reference sequence). The CDR3 has 18 amino acids. This chain's CDR3 is CASSLLYPVPSREDTQYF.

The chain couples TRBV12-3 or TRBV12-4 to TRBJ2-1; TCRdb reports TRBD2, a call that lacks DNA to check it against. The CDR3 covers 12 residues. This CDR3 reads CASSISGDPQFF.

The chain combines TRBV7-9 with TRBJ2-7; absent DNA, TCRdb's TRBD2 call cannot be checked. The CDR3 contains 14 residues. Germline lookup yields CDR1 SEHNR and CDR2 FQNEAQ (reference sequence). The chain's CDR3 is CASSLESGAYEQYF.

This chain joins TRBV29-1 and TRBJ2-3; TCRdb's D call, TRBD2, is unchecked because there is no DNA. From germline, CDR1 is SQVTM and CDR2 ANQGSEA. CDR3 length: 15 residues. The CDR3: CSVRGTSGTVDTQYF.

The chain couples TRBV13 to TRBJ2-7; TCRdb calls TRBD1, which cannot be checked without DNA. The CDR3 has 16 amino acids. CDR1 PRHDT and CDR2 FYEKMQ come from the germline V gene (reference sequence). The CDR3 here is CASSPLDRGWGSEQYF.

The chain uses TRBV29-1 and TRBJ2-7. The CDR3 sequence is 13 residues long. The germline CDR1 and CDR2 sequences are SQVTM and ANQGSEA. The CDR3 is CSVRSTSSYEQYF.

The gene calls are TRBV28 and TRBJ2-7; TCRdb picks TRBD2, but there is no DNA to check that call. Germline lookup yields CDR1 MDHEN and CDR2 SYDVKM. CDR3 length: 14 residues. The CDR3 reads CASSLAGGGYEQYF.

The chain has TRBV7-8 and TRBJ2-7; TCRdb indicates TRBD1, and absent DNA this call remains unverified. There are 12 residues in the CDR3. Germline lookup yields CDR1 SGHVS and CDR2 FQNEAQ. The chain's CDR3 is CASSRPADEQYF.

V usage is TRBV14 and J usage is TRBJ2-1; with no DNA, the TCRdb D assignment of TRBD1 cannot be verified. This CDR3 is 16 amino acids long. Germline CDR1 is SGHDN and CDR2 is FVKESK. The CDR3 loop reads CASSQVRGFWRGEQFF.

V usage is TRBV20-1 and J usage is TRBJ1-1. This CDR3 region has 17 residues. Germline CDR1 reads DFQATT; CDR2 reads SNEGSKA (reference sequence). CDR3 sequence reads: CSARGVSREWANTEAFF.

The chain carries TRBV7-9 and TRBJ2-5. The CDR3 runs to 12 residues. Germline-derived CDR1 and CDR2 are SEHNR and FQNEAQ (reference sequence). CDR3 sequence reads: CASSLFFETQYF.

The chain has TRBV9 and TRBJ1-1. CDR3 length: 14 residues. The V gene's germline CDR1 is SGDLS and CDR2 YYNGEE. CDR3 sequence reads: CASSDITSGAEAFF.

The rearrangement joins TRBV5-1 to TRBJ2-1; the D call of TRBD2 rests on TCRdb alone, since no DNA is present to check it. Germline loops: CDR1 SGHRS, CDR2 YFSETQ. CDR3 length equals 13 residues. Here the CDR3 reads CASSPLPGNEQFF.

This rearrangement joins TRBV7-8 to TRBJ2-1. This CDR3 region has 13 residues. Looked up from germline, CDR1 is SGHVS and CDR2 is FQNEAQ. CDR3 sequence: CASSPLPYNEQFF. Supplemented by reference TRBV7-8 and TRBJ2-1, the full variable domain reads GAGVSQSPRYKVAKRGQDVALRCDPISGHVSLFWYQQALGQGPEFLTYFQNEAQLDKSGLPSDRFFAERPEGSVSTLKIQRTQQEDSAVYLCASSPLPYNEQFFGPGTRLTVL.

The chain carries TRBV19 and TRBJ1-2; TCRdb calls TRBD1, which cannot be checked without DNA. The CDR3 totals 11 residues. Germline V gene sequence: CDR1 LNHDA, CDR2 SQIVND (reference sequence). CDR3 region: CASSMGDGYTF. Supplemented by reference TRBV19 and TRBJ1-2, the full variable domain reads DGGITQSPKYLFRKEGQNVTLSCEQNLNHDAMYWYRQDPGQGLRLIYYSQIVNDFQKGDIAEGYSVSREKKESFPLTVTSAQKNPTAFYLCASSMGDGYTFGSGTRLTVV.

The chain couples TRBV7-2 to TRBJ2-3. Germline assignment: CDR1 SGHTA and CDR2 FQGNSA. The CDR3 runs 13 residues. CDR3 loop: CASSLVGADTQYF.

The rearrangement links TRBV12-3 or TRBV12-4 to TRBJ2-7; with no DNA, the TCRdb D assignment of TRBD2 cannot be verified. The CDR3 extends over 14 amino acids. The CDR3: CASSLLGGNYEQYF.

This rearrangement joins TRBV6-5 to TRBJ1-6; TCRdb proposes TRBD1, but this gene call is untestable without DNA. The CDR3 runs to 13 residues. Germline V gives CDR1 MNHEY, CDR2 SVGAGI. CDR3 in amino acids: CASTDRYNSPLHF.

This sequence joins TRBV19 and TRBJ2-1. The CDR3 length is 15 residues. Germline loops: CDR1 LNHDA, CDR2 SQIVND (reference sequence). The CDR3 sequence: CASSITGSSYNEQFF.